This TCR beta chain was sequenced for a study of CDR3 diversity in severe acne. A single record per CDR3 protein comes from TCRdb applying MiXCR to the PCR reads. The sample records more than 85,000 distinct CDR3 sequences, about half being singletons. This CDR3 region has 15 residues. Trimming cost V 5 bases and J 5 bases, with 15 bases left between them. Material: blood. The sequence came from a male donor with acne. J is TRBJ2-2 and V is TRBV12-3 or TRBV12-4; D is unresolved. CDR3 in DNA: TGTGCCAGCAGTCCGTATAGGGCGTCAACCGGGGAGCTGTTTTTT. Residues: CASSPYRASTGELFF.